This section outlines one T cell receptor beta chain sequence together with its context. Its antigen specificity is not known. No per-base quality is available; no much larger clone lies one base away. The data are from a study of blood T cell repertoires in COVID-19 (TCRdb year 2020). Regarding the study in general: Collaborator samples came from the United States, Italy and Spain and covered acute and convalescent phases of COVID-19. The samples were drawn from the first 160 participants of the ongoing ImmuneRACE study and from 1,254 subjects provided by 6 global collaborators. Where available, HLA class I and class II types were taken from metadata supplied by the sample provider and were not determined by assay-based typing. Nearly every sample came with metadata listing a de-identified subject ID, COVID-19 status, age in years and sex. The prospective study material was composed of cDNA or gDNA derived from T cells, B-cell-depleted T cells, or PBMCs. The repertoires were released in a freely available public database intended as a resource for research on the immune response to SARS-CoV-2. Subjects who had been exposed to COVID-19, were actively infected with it, or had recovered from it provided the deeply sampled blood TCRbeta repertoires that made up the dataset. What the authors observed across the whole study: The quantity of clinical and demographic metadata differed by source and by participant and was supplied without curation.

Unmatched junction bases come to 11, with V trimmed by 3 bases and J by 2 bases. The germline V gene provides CDR1 SGHRS and CDR2 YFSETQ. Counted from cysteine to phenylalanine, this CDR3 has 17 amino acids. Only the CDR3 DNA is retained, 51 bases long and in frame from the first base. The collaborating institutions used their own protocols to collect whole blood in K2EDTA tubes. For TCRbeta analysis, collaborators shipped samples as frozen whole blood, isolated PBMCs, or DNA extracted from either of those sample types. TCRbeta CDR3 regions were amplified from genomic DNA by means of the immunoSEQ Assay, a bias-controlled multiplex PCR. Under the source paper's analysis protocol: Nucleated cell counts per sample were estimated from amplification of reference gene primers within the assay. Sequence reads were collapsed and filtered to measure the absolute abundance of every unique TCRbeta CDR3 rearrangement. For each sample, productive Simpson clonality was calculated as the square root of Simpson's diversity index over productive rearrangements. What TCRdb holds here is the immuneACCESS table cut down to in-frame rearrangements. Part of the clones is not present; checked against another copy, under half of the missing clones reflect an unresolved V gene, and the others are unexplained. V and J calls and clone size are copied from that table; D and trimming were computed from the DNA. The sample includes hundreds of thousands of clones, with roughly nine tenths observed a single time. The ten largest clones represent roughly 2% of the sample.

This sequence originates from a man younger than 35 with active or convalescent COVID-19. This sequence uses TRBV5-1 and TRBJ1-2; 9 bases in between match TRBD1. Material for sequencing was peripheral blood. The CDR3 reads CASSSTSRDRENYGYTF. The sequence in DNA is TGCGCCAGCAGCTCGACGTCCCGGGACAGGGAGAACTATGGCTACACCTTC.